This T cell receptor beta chain was recovered during a study of metastatic and nonmetastatic thyroid tumors. Across the whole study: Repertoire data that came from the blood and tumor or nodule tissue of malignant and benign thyroid patients were compared.

TCRdb called clones again from the PCR reads with MiXCR. The data contain under 25,000 clones, 27% of them singletons. V lost 0 bases, J lost 5 bases, and 7 bases stayed unmatched. The CDR3 has 16 residues. CDR1 LGHNA and CDR2 YNFKEQ come from the germline V gene. No treatment had been given to any patient before thyroid surgery. The sample taken for sequencing was blood. The chain employs TRBV4-2 and TRBJ2-5; 9 positions match TRBD2. This sequence originates from a female donor with papillary thyroid cancer or a benign thyroid nodule (not recorded which). Some clones in this sample may be carry-over from other donors' samples. CDR3 in DNA: TGTGCCAGCAGCCAAGATAGCGGGAGAGGATCGGAGACCCAGTACTTC. Translated, it gives CASSQDSGRGSETQYF.